This T cell receptor (beta chain) derives from a study of cytomegalovirus exposure and HLA in healthy donors. Across the whole study: A preliminary data release comprised 80 million or so unique TCRs obtained from HLA-typed donors.

The PCR had 60 Vbeta and 13 Jbeta primers. Assay: immunoSEQ multiplex PCR; the TCRdb copy retains only in-frame clones and omits some. This listing includes about 120,000 clones. The sequenced sample was PBMCs. The sequence was collected from a man under 40 in good health and CMV-seronegative.

CDR3 loop: CAITETGNYGYTF. The CDR3 bases are TGTGCCATCACCGAGACGGGGAACTATGGCTACACCTTC. The chain uses TRBV10-3 and TRBJ1-2; D is ambiguous. The ends were cut back, 7 bases at V and 2 bases at J, with 11 bases in the middle. Germline V lookup: CDR1 ENHRY, CDR2 SYGVKD. The CDR3 consists of 13 residues.